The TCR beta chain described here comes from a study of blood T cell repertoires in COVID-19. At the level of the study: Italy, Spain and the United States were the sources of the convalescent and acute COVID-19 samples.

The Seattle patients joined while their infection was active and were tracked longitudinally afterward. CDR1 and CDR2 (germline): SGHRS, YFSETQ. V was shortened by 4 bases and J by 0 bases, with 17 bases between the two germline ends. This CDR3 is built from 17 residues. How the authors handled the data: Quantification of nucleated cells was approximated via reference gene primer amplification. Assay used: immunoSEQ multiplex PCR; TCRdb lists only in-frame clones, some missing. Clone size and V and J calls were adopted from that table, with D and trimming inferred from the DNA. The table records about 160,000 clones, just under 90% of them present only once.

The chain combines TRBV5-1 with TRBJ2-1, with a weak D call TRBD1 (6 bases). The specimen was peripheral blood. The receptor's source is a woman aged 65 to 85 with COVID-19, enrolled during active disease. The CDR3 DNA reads TGCGCCAGCAGCCTCCGGTATCAGGGGAGCTCCTACAATGAGCAGTTCTTC. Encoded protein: CASSLRYQGSSYNEQFF. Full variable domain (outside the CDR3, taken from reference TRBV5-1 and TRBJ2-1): KAGVTQTPRYLIKTRGQQVTLSCSPISGHRSVSWYQQTPGQGLQFLFEYFSETQRNKGNFPGRFSGRQFSNSRSEMNVSTLELGDSALYLCASSLRYQGSSYNEQFFGPGTRLTVL.